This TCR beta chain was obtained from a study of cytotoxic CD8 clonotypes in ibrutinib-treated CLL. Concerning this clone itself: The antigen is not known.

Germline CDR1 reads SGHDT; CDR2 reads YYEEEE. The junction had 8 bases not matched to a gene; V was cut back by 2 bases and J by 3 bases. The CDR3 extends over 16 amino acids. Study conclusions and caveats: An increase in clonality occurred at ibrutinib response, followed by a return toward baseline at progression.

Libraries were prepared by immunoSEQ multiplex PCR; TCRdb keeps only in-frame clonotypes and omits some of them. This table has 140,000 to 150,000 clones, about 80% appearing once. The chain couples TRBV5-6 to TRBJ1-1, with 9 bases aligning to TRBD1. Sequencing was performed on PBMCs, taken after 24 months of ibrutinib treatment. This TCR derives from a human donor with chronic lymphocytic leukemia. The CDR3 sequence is CASSFGTGRLDTEAFF. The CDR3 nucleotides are TGTGCCAGCAGCTTTGGGACAGGGCGGTTGGACACTGAAGCTTTCTTT.